This entry is about one T cell receptor (beta chain). Germline loops: CDR1 SQVTM, CDR2 ANQGSEA. V was cut by 7 bases and J by 0 bases, with 22 bases left in between. CDR3 length: 17 amino acids. Method: immunoSEQ multiplex PCR; TCRdb's copy keeps in-frame clones and lacks some. Among about 360,000 clones listed, 85% to 90% were seen once. This sample was taken from a study of blood T cell repertoires in COVID-19. This clonotype originated in a human donor in a cohort sampled during active COVID-19. Sequencing used peripheral blood. The V call is TRBV29-1, the J call TRBJ2-1; weak D call: TRBD2 (6 bases). The DNA of the CDR3 is TGCAGCGGATCCGTGGGACTTCCCGACCCCTCCTACAATGAGCAGTTCTTC. Protein sequence: CSGSVGLPDPSYNEQFF.